Each of the 20 T cell receptor beta chains below was sequenced from the same sample in a study of T cell changes during pregnancy in multiple sclerosis. Generated by immunoSEQ multiplex PCR, the TCRdb table keeps only in-frame clones and is missing some. The sample gives roughly 71,000 clones, about 90% of which show up once; 1.5% to 2% is in the top ten. The sequences come from peripheral blood, collected in the first trimester of pregnancy. Receptors were obtained from a female donor in good health, enrolled as a control in a pregnancy study.

This chain uses TRBV28 with TRBJ1-4, with 7 bases identical to TRBD1. V dropped 10 bases and J dropped 6; count of bases not matched to a gene: 5. The CDR3 has 12 residues. Germline lookup yields CDR1 MDHEN and CDR2 SYDVKM. The CDR3 DNA follows: TGTGCCACCCGACAGGGTGATGAAAAACTGTTTTTT. It codes for CATRQGDEKLFF.

This sequence joins TRBV29-1 and TRBJ2-1; 7 bases match TRBD2. J was trimmed by 4 bases and V by 4 bases; bases with no gene match: 7. CDR3 size: 14 residues. Germline V CDR1 and CDR2: SQVTM, ANQGSEA. The CDR3 nucleotides are TGCAGCGTTGTCCTAGCGGATGGTTACAATGAGCAGTTCTTC. Protein sequence: CSVVLADGYNEQFF.

The gene calls are TRBV10-3 and TRBJ2-7, with D perhaps TRBD2 (5 bases). Trimming removed 4 bases from V and 3 bases from J, with 7 bases in between. This CDR3 is 12 amino acids long. CDR1 is ENHRY and CDR2 is SYGVKD in the germline V gene. This CDR3 is CAISVGDYEQYF. The CDR3 DNA reads TGTGCCATCAGTGTCGGGGACTACGAGCAGTACTTC.

The chain couples TRBV2 to TRBJ2-1, with 8 bases lining up with TRBD1. This CDR3 has 14 amino acids. The germline CDR1 and CDR2 sequences are SNHLY and FYNNEI. V lost 8 bases, J lost 3 bases, and 6 bases stayed unmatched. The CDR3 loop is CASGARGLYNEQFF. The CDR3 DNA sequence: TGTGCCAGCGGGGCCAGGGGGCTCTACAATGAGCAGTTCTTC.

The rearrangement links TRBV4-1 to TRBJ2-7, with 10 bases fitting TRBD1. Trimming cost V 3 bases and J 2 bases; bases outside gene matches: 4. This CDR3 spans 15 amino acids. Germline V CDR1 and CDR2: MGHRA, YSYEKL. The CDR3 DNA follows: TGCGCCAGCAGCCATAGGGGACAGGGGACCTACGAGCAGTACTTC. Translated: CASSHRGQGTYEQYF.

Remarks on this clone: The junction shows a germline mismatch at one end, possibly a read error. The chain joins TRBV7-9 to TRBJ2-7; 7 bases map to TRBD1. This CDR3 contains 12 residues. Germline loops: CDR1 SEHNR, CDR2 FQNEAQ (reference sequence). The CDR3 bases are TGTGCCAGCGGGCATGCTGAACAGGGGAAGGCCTTC. It specifies CASGHAEQGKAF. Together with reference TRBV7-9 and TRBJ2-7, the CDR3 gives the full variable domain: DTGVSQNPRHKITKRGQNVTFRCDPISEHNRLYWYRQTLGQGPEFLTYFQNEAQLEKSRLLSDRFSAERPKGSFSTLEIQRTEQGDSAMYLCASGHAEQGKAFGPGTRLTVT.

The chain uses TRBV21-1 and TRBJ1-5; the table's D call, TRBD1, was not checked against the DNA. TRBV21-1 is a pseudogene segment. CDR3 length equals 16 residues. The CDR3 coding sequence is TGTGCCAGCAGCCCCGATCTGACAGGTATCAATCAGCCCCAGCATTTT. The encoded protein is CASSPDLTGINQPQHF.

This chain joins TRBV19 and TRBJ2-5; 8 bases line up with TRBD1. Germline CDR1 reads LNHDA; CDR2 reads SQIVND (reference sequence). Trimming took 5 bases from V and 3 from J; bases not matched to a gene: 5. The CDR3 runs to 14 residues. The CDR3 DNA reads TGTGCCAGTAGTCCTTGGACAGGGAAAGAGACCCAGTACTTC. This sequence encodes CASSPWTGKETQYF.

The chain recombines TRBV4-1 with TRBJ2-1; no clear D gene. CDR3 length: 16 residues. CDR1 is MGHRA and CDR2 is YSYEKL in the germline V gene. V dropped 5 bases and J dropped 0 bases, with 14 bases sitting between them. The CDR3 region is CASSEVDILSYNEQFF. The CDR3 nucleotides are TGCGCCAGCAGCGAAGTCGACATCCTCTCCTACAATGAGCAGTTCTTC.

This clone appeared once. The V gene is TRBV28, the J gene TRBJ2-7; D possibly corresponds to TRBD1 (6 bases). Trimming shortened V by 4 bases and J by 6 bases, and 22 bases separated the two germline ends. This CDR3 spans 16 amino acids. CDR1 and CDR2 from the germline V gene are MDHEN and SYDVKM. This chain's CDR3 is CASSSPNKITGTEQYF. In DNA, the CDR3 is TGTGCCAGCAGTTCCCCGAATAAAATAACAGGGACCGAGCAGTACTTC.

The V gene is TRBV5-5, the J gene TRBJ1-2; TRBD1 agrees at 7 bases. Germline loops: CDR1 SGHKS, CDR2 YYEKEE (reference sequence). This CDR3 spans 14 amino acids. The ends lost 3 bases at V and 3 bases at J; junction bases unmatched: 5. The CDR3 DNA is TGTGCCAGCAGCTCGGGACAGTCGGACTATGGCTACACCTTC. Translating it yields CASSSGQSDYGYTF.

The chain is built from TRBV21-1 and TRBJ2-1; TRBD2 reflects the table's D call only, with no check against the DNA. TRBV21-1 is marked as a pseudogene. The CDR3 has 20 amino acids. The CDR3 loop reads CASSKGPGASGGSSYNEQFF. The DNA for the CDR3 is TGTGCCAGCAGCAAAGGCCCGGGGGCTAGCGGGGGGAGCTCCTACAATGAGCAGTTCTTC.

This clone has just one count. The chain is built from TRBV6-1 and TRBJ2-7; D not resolved. The CDR3 sequence is 13 residues long. Germline V gives CDR1 MNHNS, CDR2 SASEGT. V gave up 0 bases and J gave up 2 bases, with 5 bases separating them. The CDR3 is CASSEASPYEQYF. As DNA, the CDR3 is TGTGCCAGCAGTGAAGCCTCCCCCTACGAGCAGTACTTC.

This clone was detected a few times. V is TRBV11-2 and J is TRBJ2-5, with 8 bases that match TRBD1. V dropped 6 bases and J dropped 2; count of bases not matched to a gene: 5. This CDR3 is 14 amino acids long. Germline lookup yields CDR1 SGHAT and CDR2 FQNNGV. The CDR3, as DNA: TGTGCCAGCAGACACGGGACAGGACAAGAGACCCAGTACTTC. Protein sequence: CASRHGTGQETQYF.

Worth noting for this clone: The same CDR3 can be traced to other DNA sequences in this sample. The chain employs TRBV5-1 and TRBJ1-3; no reliable D call. This CDR3 has 14 residues. In germline, CDR1 is SGHRS, CDR2 YFSETQ. V was shortened by 0 bases and J by 3 bases, with 7 bases between the two germline ends. Here the CDR3 reads CASSLAGYGNTIYF. The CDR3, as DNA: TGCGCCAGCAGCTTGGCGGGATATGGAAACACCATATATTTT.

Only one count was recorded for this clone. The chain has TRBV28 and TRBJ1-1; the D gene is possibly TRBD1 (6 bases). This CDR3 is built from 14 residues. Germline CDR1 MDHEN, CDR2 SYDVKM. V was cut by 5 bases and J by 3 bases, with 13 bases left in between. CDR3 in DNA: TGTGCCAGCAGTGCATCGCAGGGGTACACTGAAGCTTTCTTT. This gives the protein CASSASQGYTEAFF. Looking up the rest from reference TRBV28 and TRBJ1-1 gives the full variable domain: DVKVTQSSRYLVKRTGEKVFLECVQDMDHENMFWYRQDPGLGLRLIYFSYDVKMKEKGDIPEGYSVSREKKERFSLILESASTNQTSMYLCASSASQGYTEAFFGQGTRLTVV.

The V call is TRBV27, the J call TRBJ2-2, with 13 positions matching TRBD2. Germline CDR1 is MNHEY and CDR2 is SMNVEV (reference sequence). The J segment lost 4 bases and the V segment lost 2 bases, leaving 4 bases of the junction unmatched. The CDR3 loop spans 17 amino acids. CDR3 in amino acids: CASSLGTSGAGTGELFF. The CDR3 nucleotides are TGTGCCAGCAGTTTAGGGACTAGCGGGGCCGGCACCGGGGAGCTGTTTTTT.

The rearrangement uses TRBV18 and TRBJ1-1; 9 bases agree with TRBD1. Trimming took 3 bases from V and 3 from J; bases not matched to a gene: 5. The CDR3 is 15 residues long. In germline, CDR1 is KGHSH, CDR2 LQKENI. As DNA, the CDR3 is TGTGCCAGCTCACCCTACAGGGGGCGAGACACTGAAGCTTTCTTT. Translating it yields CASSPYRGRDTEAFF. The complete variable domain, with remaining parts taken from reference TRBV18 and TRBJ1-1, reads NAGVMQNPRHLVRRRGQEARLRCSPMKGHSHVYWYRQLPEEGLKFMVYLQKENIIDESGMPKERFSAEFPKEGPSILRIQQVVRGDSAAYFCASSPYRGRDTEAFFGQGTRLTVV.

The V and J genes are TRBV5-1 and TRBJ2-5, with a tentative D call TRBD1 (6 bases). Germline loops: CDR1 SGHRS, CDR2 YFSETQ. This CDR3 has 15 residues. Trimming removed 4 bases from V and 0 bases from J, with 13 bases in between. CDR3 DNA: TGCGCCAGCAGCCCACAAACAGGGAACCAAGAGACCCAGTACTTC. Amino acids: CASSPQTGNQETQYF.

The genes are TRBV7-6 and TRBJ2-2, with D tentatively TRBD2 (6 bases). CDR3 length: 15 amino acids. The germline V and J ends were trimmed by 4 bases and 1 base, with 10 bases remaining between them. The germline V gene has CDR1 SGHVS and CDR2 FNYEAQ. CDR3 coding DNA: TGTGCCAGCAGCTCACGGGACTGGAACACCGGGGAGCTGTTTTTT. Its protein is CASSSRDWNTGELFF. The whole variable domain, remainder taken from reference TRBV7-6 and TRBJ2-2, is GAGVSQSPRYKVTKRGQDVALRCDPISGHVSLYWYRQALGQGPEFLTYFNYEAQQDKSGLPNDRFSAERPEGSISTLTIQRTEQRDSAMYRCASSSRDWNTGELFFGEGSRLTVL.